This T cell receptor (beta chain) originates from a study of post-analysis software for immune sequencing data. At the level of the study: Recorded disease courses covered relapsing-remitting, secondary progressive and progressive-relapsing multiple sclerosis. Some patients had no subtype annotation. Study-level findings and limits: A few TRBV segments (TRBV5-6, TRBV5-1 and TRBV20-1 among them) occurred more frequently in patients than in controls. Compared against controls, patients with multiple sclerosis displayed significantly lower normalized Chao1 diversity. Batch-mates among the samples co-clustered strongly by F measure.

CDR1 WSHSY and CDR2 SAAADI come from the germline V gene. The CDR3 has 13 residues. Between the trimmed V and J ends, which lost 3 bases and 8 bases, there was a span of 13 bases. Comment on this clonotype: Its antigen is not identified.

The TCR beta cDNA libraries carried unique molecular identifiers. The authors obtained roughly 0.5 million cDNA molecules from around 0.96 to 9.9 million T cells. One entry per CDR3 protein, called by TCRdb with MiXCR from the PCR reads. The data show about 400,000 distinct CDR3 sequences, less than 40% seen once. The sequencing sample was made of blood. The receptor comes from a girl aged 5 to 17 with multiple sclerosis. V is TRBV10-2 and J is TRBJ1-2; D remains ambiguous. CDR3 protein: CASSDEALRGYTF. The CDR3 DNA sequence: TGCGCCAGCAGTGATGAGGCTCTGAGGGGCTACACCTTC.